This paragraph reports one TCR beta chain. This sample stems from a study of blood T cell repertoires in COVID-19. Turning to the study itself: Italy, Spain and the United States were the sources of the convalescent and acute COVID-19 samples.

Researchers sorted participants into cohorts using their self-reported clinical history. CDR3 length: 17 residues. Germline assignment: CDR1 LNHDA and CDR2 SQIVND (reference sequence). V lost 2 bases to trimming and J lost 0 bases, with 15 bases between them. Authors' analysis steps: Amplification of reference gene primers was used by the study to estimate nucleated cell counts. TCRdb's copy holds only in-frame clones and misses some; the assay was immunoSEQ multiplex PCR. V and J calls and clone size are given by that table; D and trimming were obtained from the DNA. The sample lists just over 250,000 clones, about 81% occurring once.

The material sequenced was PBMCs or T cells enriched from blood (not recorded which). The J gene is TRBJ2-3, the V gene TRBV19; no firm D call. The receptor comes from a man younger than 45 with acute COVID-19. This CDR3 is CASSINLTPASTDTQYF. The CDR3 nucleotides read TGTGCCAGTAGTATAAATCTTACACCTGCTAGCACAGATACGCAGTATTTT.